This T cell receptor (beta chain) comes out of a study of blood T cell repertoires in COVID-19. At the level of the study: PBMCs, B-cell-depleted T cells, or T cells provided the cDNA or gDNA that made up the material.

The CDR3 has 16 amino acids. Germline CDR1 ENHRY, CDR2 SYGVKD. After removal of 0 bases from V and 7 bases from J, the junction contained 6 bases not matched to a gene. Seattle's cohort entered during active infection and was followed longitudinally. Clones were sequenced by immunoSEQ multiplex PCR, and TCRdb holds only the in-frame ones, with some missing. The sample shows about 340,000 clones, about 90% of them seen only once. Sequencing was carried out using peripheral blood. The rearrangement links TRBV10-3 to TRBJ1-5; the match to TRBD1 covers 10 bases. The clonotype was recovered from a woman aged 50 to 65 with COVID-19, enrolled during active disease. This chain's CDR3 is CAISESDRGLQQPQHF. Here the CDR3 DNA reads TGTGCCATCAGTGAGTCTGACAGGGGGCTTCAGCAGCCCCAGCATTTT.